The rows below give T cell receptor beta chains drawn from one sample of a study of blood T cells in healthy people across ages. One entry per CDR3 protein, called by TCRdb with MiXCR from the 5' RACE reads. The profile shows about 930,000 distinct CDR3 sequences, about 27% of them singletons. The data also belong to a second study, concerning T cells of mothers and their children.

The sample taken for sequencing was blood. All receptors come from a woman aged 40 to 49 in good health. The CDR3 runs from the conserved cysteine through the conserved F or W. Fields, in order: V gene, J gene, clone size, D gene, CDR3 protein, CDR3 DNA. A D gene is named only where the DNA matches it firmly. Some rows mark clone size as missing; the rest say once, few, many or name a class of expanded clone.

v_gene: TRBV4-3
j_gene: TRBJ2-7
abundance: many
d_gene: -
CDR3aa: CASSQRWGYEQYF
CDR3nt: TGCGCCAGCAGCCAACGGTGGGGCTACGAGCAGTACTTC

v_gene: TRBV5-6
j_gene: TRBJ2-1
abundance: -
d_gene: -
CDR3aa: CASYPLTKPNEQFF
CDR3nt: TGTGCCAGCTACCCCTTGACTAAACCCAATGAGCAGTTCTTC

v_gene: TRBV5-1
j_gene: TRBJ2-1
abundance: many
d_gene: -
CDR3aa: CASSLGSSDPYNEQFF
CDR3nt: TGCGCCAGCAGCTTAGGGTCCTCAGATCCTTACAATGAGCAGTTCTTC

v_gene: TRBV28
j_gene: TRBJ1-6
abundance: -
d_gene: TRBD1
CDR3aa: CASSLWGGDSGSPLHF
CDR3nt: TGTGCCAGCAGTTTATGGGGTGGGGACAGTGGCTCACCCCTCCACTTT

v_gene: TRBV28
j_gene: TRBJ1-2
abundance: -
d_gene: -
CDR3aa: CASSMTGYTF
CDR3nt: TGTGCCAGCAGCATGACGGGCTACACCTTC

v_gene: TRBV5-1
j_gene: TRBJ2-1
abundance: -
d_gene: TRBD2
CDR3aa: CASRPWTSGGGEQFF
CDR3nt: TGCGCCAGCAGACCCTGGACTAGCGGAGGGGGTGAGCAGTTCTTC

v_gene: TRBV10-3
j_gene: TRBJ1-2
abundance: -
d_gene: -
CDR3aa: CATVPGIAAYGSYGYTF
CDR3nt: TGTGCCACCGTTCCAGGGATAGCCGCCTACGGCAGTTATGGCTACACCTTC

v_gene: TRBV7-9
j_gene: TRBJ1-2
abundance: -
d_gene: -
CDR3aa: CTSSTNRENGYTF
CDR3nt: TGTACCAGCAGCACAAACAGAGAGAATGGCTACACCTTC

v_gene: TRBV27
j_gene: TRBJ1-2
abundance: -
d_gene: -
CDR3aa: CASSLSRGDGYGYTF
CDR3nt: TGTGCCAGCAGTTTATCGCGGGGGGACGGGTATGGCTACACCTTC

v_gene: TRBV15
j_gene: TRBJ2-5
abundance: many
d_gene: TRBD1
CDR3aa: CATSRDRQGYLKYF
CDR3nt: TGTGCCACCAGCAGAGATCGACAGGGTTATCTAAAGTACTTC

v_gene: TRBV6-5
j_gene: TRBJ2-6
abundance: few
d_gene: -
CDR3aa: CASSYSTVSGANVLTF
CDR3nt: TGTGCCAGCAGTTACTCGACGGTCTCTGGGGCCAACGTCCTGACTTTC

v_gene: TRBV7-2
j_gene: TRBJ2-4
abundance: -
d_gene: TRBD2
CDR3aa: CASSAGLAGRGEQYF
CDR3nt: TGTGCCAGCAGCGCCGGACTAGCGGGGCGGGGAGAGCAGTACTTC

v_gene: TRBV24-1
j_gene: TRBJ2-1
abundance: -
d_gene: -
CDR3aa: CATSDPGGYSYNEQFF
CDR3nt: TGTGCCACCAGTGACCCGGGGGGCTACTCCTACAATGAGCAGTTCTTC

v_gene: TRBV7-9
j_gene: TRBJ2-1
abundance: many
d_gene: -
CDR3aa: CASSLTGTLRGEQFF
CDR3nt: TGTGCCAGCAGCTTAACCGGGACCCTACGGGGTGAGCAGTTCTTC

v_gene: TRBV20-1
j_gene: TRBJ1-2
abundance: -
d_gene: -
CDR3aa: CSATADYGYTF
CDR3nt: TGCAGTGCAACCGCTGACTATGGCTACACCTTC

v_gene: TRBV10-3
j_gene: TRBJ2-1
abundance: -
d_gene: TRBD2
CDR3aa: CAISGLWRAGEEYNEQFF
CDR3nt: TGTGCCATCAGTGGATTATGGAGGGCGGGAGAGGAATACAATGAGCAGTTCTTC

v_gene: TRBV10-3
j_gene: TRBJ2-7
abundance: -
d_gene: TRBD1
CDR3aa: CAISELDRALYEQYF
CDR3nt: TGTGCCATCAGTGAGCTTGACAGGGCCCTCTACGAGCAGTACTTC

v_gene: TRBV5-1
j_gene: TRBJ2-7
abundance: many
d_gene: -
CDR3aa: CASSLSGVSYEQYF
CDR3nt: TGTGCCAGCAGCCTTTCTGGGGTCTCCTACGAGCAGTACTTC

v_gene: TRBV7-6
j_gene: TRBJ2-7
abundance: many
d_gene: TRBD2
CDR3aa: CASSLDPSGGPSSYEQYF
CDR3nt: TGTGCCAGCAGCTTAGACCCTAGCGGGGGCCCGAGCTCCTACGAGCAGTACTTC

v_gene: TRBV7-2
j_gene: TRBJ1-2
abundance: many
d_gene: TRBD1
CDR3aa: CASSGDRNYGYTF
CDR3nt: TGTGCCAGCAGCGGGGACAGAAACTATGGCTACACCTTC

v_gene: TRBV20-1
j_gene: TRBJ2-5
abundance: few
d_gene: -
CDR3aa: CSGYFEIGRETQYF
CDR3nt: TGCAGTGGTTATTTCGAGATCGGGAGAGAGACCCAGTACTTC

v_gene: TRBV29-1
j_gene: TRBJ2-1
abundance: few
d_gene: TRBD2
CDR3aa: CSVATSKNEQFF
CDR3nt: TGCAGCGTAGCGACTAGCAAGAATGAGCAGTTCTTC

v_gene: TRBV24-1
j_gene: TRBJ2-7
abundance: many
d_gene: TRBD1
CDR3aa: CATSKDRDAEQYF
CDR3nt: TGTGCCACCAGCAAAGACAGGGATGCCGAGCAGTACTTC

v_gene: TRBV12-3/TRBV12-4
j_gene: TRBJ1-2
abundance: few
d_gene: -
CDR3aa: CASRKQGLAYGYTF
CDR3nt: TGTGCCAGCAGGAAGCAGGGCCTCGCCTATGGCTACACCTTC

v_gene: TRBV5-1
j_gene: TRBJ2-5
abundance: few
d_gene: -
CDR3aa: CASSRDRPGETQYF
CDR3nt: TGCGCCAGCAGCCGTGACCGTCCAGGGGAGACCCAGTACTTC

v_gene: TRBV10-3
j_gene: TRBJ2-5
abundance: many
d_gene: -
CDR3aa: CAITQGEGETQYF
CDR3nt: TGTGCCATCACCCAGGGGGAGGGAGAGACCCAGTACTTC

v_gene: TRBV27
j_gene: TRBJ2-7
abundance: -
d_gene: -
CDR3aa: CASSPPMGSFYEQYF
CDR3nt: TGTGCCAGCAGTCCCCCGATGGGGAGCTTCTACGAGCAGTACTTC

v_gene: TRBV11-3
j_gene: TRBJ2-7
abundance: -
d_gene: -
CDR3aa: CASSAGPNSYEQYF
CDR3nt: TGTGCCAGTTCGGCAGGGCCTAACTCCTACGAGCAGTACTTC

v_gene: TRBV27
j_gene: TRBJ2-7
abundance: -
d_gene: -
CDR3aa: CASSLSLGLGEQYF
CDR3nt: TGTGCCAGCAGTTTATCGTTGGGTTTAGGTGAGCAGTACTTC

v_gene: TRBV28
j_gene: TRBJ1-5
abundance: -
d_gene: -
CDR3aa: CASSSAQGSYNQPQHF
CDR3nt: TGTGCCAGCAGTTCAGCCCAGGGGTCGTACAATCAGCCCCAGCATTTT

v_gene: TRBV6-4
j_gene: TRBJ2-3
abundance: -
d_gene: -
CDR3aa: CASSSEGGGTDTQYF
CDR3nt: TGTGCCAGCAGTTCCGAAGGGGGGGGCACAGATACGCAGTATTTT

v_gene: TRBV29-1
j_gene: TRBJ2-2
abundance: few
d_gene: -
CDR3aa: CSVESGVANTGELFF
CDR3nt: TGCAGCGTTGAAAGCGGAGTCGCGAACACCGGGGAGCTGTTTTTT

v_gene: TRBV15
j_gene: TRBJ2-4
abundance: once
d_gene: -
CDR3aa: CATSRDLEGAQYF
CDR3nt: TGTGCCACCAGCAGAGATTTGGAGGGAGCCCAGTACTTC

v_gene: TRBV6-6
j_gene: TRBJ2-3
abundance: once
d_gene: -
CDR3aa: CASSYAIRDTDTQYF
CDR3nt: TGTGCCAGCAGTTACGCGATCCGGGACACAGATACGCAGTATTTT

v_gene: TRBV20-1
j_gene: TRBJ2-7
abundance: -
d_gene: -
CDR3aa: CSARVTSTYEQYF
CDR3nt: TGCAGTGCTAGAGTGACTAGTACCTACGAGCAGTACTTC

v_gene: TRBV20-1
j_gene: TRBJ1-1
abundance: -
d_gene: TRBD1
CDR3aa: CSARGRQGRAEAFF
CDR3nt: TGCAGTGCTAGGGGGAGACAGGGACGGGCTGAAGCTTTCTTT

v_gene: TRBV5-1
j_gene: TRBJ1-1
abundance: few
d_gene: -
CDR3aa: CASSLAGSLMNTEAFF
CDR3nt: TGCGCCAGCAGCTTGGCGGGCAGCCTTATGAACACTGAAGCTTTCTTT

v_gene: TRBV28
j_gene: TRBJ2-7
abundance: many
d_gene: -
CDR3aa: CASSLWGTSDYEQYF
CDR3nt: TGTGCCAGCAGTTTATGGGGGACATCAGACTACGAGCAGTACTTC

v_gene: TRBV5-1
j_gene: TRBJ2-3
abundance: -
d_gene: TRBD2
CDR3aa: CASSFLGLADLTDTQYF
CDR3nt: TGCGCCAGCAGCTTCCTTGGACTAGCGGACCTCACAGATACGCAGTATTTT

v_gene: TRBV2
j_gene: TRBJ1-1
abundance: -
d_gene: -
CDR3aa: CASSPLQDTEAFF
CDR3nt: TGTGCCTCAAGCCCACTTCAGGACACTGAAGCTTTCTTT

v_gene: TRBV2
j_gene: TRBJ2-3
abundance: -
d_gene: TRBD2
CDR3aa: CASSERRGTTDTRYF
CDR3nt: TGTGCCAGCAGTGAAAGGCGGGGGACTACAGATACGCGGTATTTT

v_gene: TRBV11-1
j_gene: TRBJ2-1
abundance: many
d_gene: TRBD2
CDR3aa: CASSPQRGGHEQFF
CDR3nt: TGTGCCAGCAGCCCCCAGCGGGGGGGCCATGAGCAGTTCTTC

v_gene: TRBV7-7
j_gene: TRBJ2-5
abundance: few
d_gene: TRBD1
CDR3aa: CASSGGTGLNQETQYF
CDR3nt: TGTGCTAGCAGCGGTGGGACAGGGTTAAACCAAGAGACCCAGTACTTC

v_gene: TRBV19
j_gene: TRBJ2-1
abundance: -
d_gene: -
CDR3aa: CASSIRVFNEQFF
CDR3nt: TGTGCCAGTAGTATTAGAGTCTTCAATGAGCAGTTCTTC

v_gene: TRBV7-6
j_gene: TRBJ2-5
abundance: many
d_gene: -
CDR3aa: CASSPEGGIGQETQYF
CDR3nt: TGTGCCAGCAGCCCCGAAGGGGGGATCGGGCAAGAGACCCAGTACTTC

v_gene: TRBV12-3/TRBV12-4
j_gene: TRBJ2-5
abundance: many
d_gene: -
CDR3aa: CASSLAGEQETQYF
CDR3nt: TGTGCCAGCAGTTTAGCCGGGGAGCAAGAGACCCAGTACTTC

v_gene: TRBV12-3/TRBV12-4
j_gene: TRBJ2-3
abundance: many
d_gene: -
CDR3aa: CASRFTDTQYF
CDR3nt: TGTGCCAGCAGATTCACAGATACGCAGTATTTT

v_gene: TRBV5-5
j_gene: TRBJ2-3
abundance: many
d_gene: -
CDR3aa: CASSPSGGFTDTQYF
CDR3nt: TGTGCCAGCAGCCCCAGTGGAGGGTTCACAGATACGCAGTATTTT

v_gene: TRBV7-6
j_gene: TRBJ2-7
abundance: -
d_gene: -
CDR3aa: CASSLARHYEQYF
CDR3nt: TGTGCCAGCAGCTTAGCACGGCACTACGAGCAGTACTTC

v_gene: TRBV7-8
j_gene: TRBJ1-2
abundance: many
d_gene: TRBD1
CDR3aa: CASSARDRHNYGYTF
CDR3nt: TGTGCCAGCAGCGCCCGGGACAGGCATAACTATGGCTACACCTTC

v_gene: TRBV12-3/TRBV12-4
j_gene: TRBJ2-1
abundance: -
d_gene: TRBD1
CDR3aa: CASSPGQGRDSYNEQFF
CDR3nt: TGTGCCAGCAGCCCAGGACAGGGGAGAGACTCCTACAATGAGCAGTTCTTC

v_gene: TRBV7-2
j_gene: TRBJ2-1
abundance: many
d_gene: -
CDR3aa: CASSLVAGNSYNEQFF
CDR3nt: TGTGCCAGCAGCTTAGTGGCGGGCAACTCCTACAATGAGCAGTTCTTC

v_gene: TRBV18
j_gene: TRBJ1-2
abundance: few
d_gene: TRBD1
CDR3aa: CASSLWTGSNYGYTF
CDR3nt: TGTGCCAGCTCCCTCTGGACAGGTTCGAACTATGGCTACACCTTC

v_gene: TRBV7-2
j_gene: TRBJ1-2
abundance: few
d_gene: -
CDR3aa: CASSLKARNYGYTF
CDR3nt: TGTGCCAGCAGCTTAAAGGCGCGGAACTATGGCTACACCTTC

v_gene: TRBV7-2
j_gene: TRBJ2-1
abundance: many
d_gene: -
CDR3aa: CASSLNRQYNEQFF
CDR3nt: TGTGCCAGCAGCTTAAATCGGCAGTACAATGAGCAGTTCTTC